Presented here are 29 T cell receptor beta chains from one specimen sequenced in a study of read filtering for tumor transcriptome and immune sequencing. From around 440 ng of RNA, a library with molecular barcoded alpha/delta and beta/gamma adaptors was made. In TCRdb, the reads were re-called with MiXCR into one record per CDR3 protein. The sample contains around 30,000 distinct CDR3 sequences, roughly 18% of which appear only once. The sample taken for sequencing was a population of CD138-negative cells sorted from bone marrow. The source is a donor older than 35 with multiple myeloma.

This clonotype was detected many times. The CDR3 nucleotides read TGTGCCAGTAGTGCCGGGACTCATATGACCGAGCAGTACTTC. Translated: CASSAGTHMTEQYF. This chain joins TRBV19 and TRBJ2-7; TRBD2 might be the D (6 bases). The CDR3 is 14 residues long. Trimming removed 5 bases from V and 6 bases from J, with 17 bases in between. In germline, CDR1 is LNHDA, CDR2 SQIVND (reference sequence).

This clonotype showed up many times. The chain joins TRBV5-1 to TRBJ1-4; D call uncertain. The closer fit of TRBJ2-3 to the DNA end suggests the J call may be wrong. The CDR3 length is 13 residues. The germline V gene has CDR1 SGHRS and CDR2 YFSETQ. CDR3 residues: CASSSLDGDTQYF. The DNA for the CDR3 is TGCGCCAGCAGCTCCCTAGATGGGGATACGCAGTATTTT.

This rearrangement joins TRBV7-9 to TRBJ1-5; D uncertain. Germline CDR1 reads SEHNR; CDR2 reads FQNEAQ (reference sequence). This CDR3 has 14 residues. The V end lost 4 bases, the J end lost 2 bases, and 9 bases lay between the germline ends. CDR3 sequence: CASSSIGGNQPQHF. The CDR3 nucleotides read TGTGCCAGCAGCTCCATTGGGGGCAATCAGCCCCAGCATTTT.

This clonotype was counted a few times. The chain links TRBV20-1 to TRBJ2-5, with D possibly matching TRBD1 (5 bases). The CDR3 is 16 amino acids. Germline CDR1 and CDR2: DFQATT and SNEGSKA (reference sequence). The V end lost 0 bases, the J end lost 1 base, and 15 bases lay between the germline ends. In nucleotides, the CDR3 is TGCAGTGCTAGAGATCTGTCGACAGCATTCCAAGAGACCCAGTACTTC. This translates into CSARDLSTAFQETQYF.

Many counts were recorded for this clonotype. The gene calls are TRBV4-2 and TRBJ2-2; 7 bases are a match to TRBD2. Germline V gives CDR1 LGHNA, CDR2 YNFKEQ. The CDR3 consists of 16 residues. J gave up 5 bases and V 0 bases, and 6 bases lay outside the gene matches. CDR3 residues: CASSQDRTRVTGELFF. The CDR3 nucleotides read TGTGCCAGCAGCCAAGATAGGACTAGAGTTACCGGGGAGCTGTTTTTT.

In regard to this clonotype: A much larger clone lies one base from this, so it may be a read error. This chain joins TRBV20-1 and TRBJ2-5, with 8 positions matching TRBD2. Germline CDR1 and CDR2: DFQATT and SNEGSKA (reference sequence). The CDR3 has 13 amino acids. CDR3 amino acids: CRATGGAWETQYF. The CDR3 nucleotides read TGCAGAGCTACCGGGGGGGCGTGGGAGACCCAGTACTTC.

This clonotype came up many times. The genes are TRBV6-5 and TRBJ2-1; TRBD1 aligns across 9 bases. CDR1 is MNHEY, CDR2 SVGAGI, per germline. The CDR3 covers 17 residues. J was trimmed by 0 bases and V by 5 bases; bases with no gene match: 8. The CDR3 region is CASSLPGQGSSYNEQFF. In nucleotides, the CDR3 is TGTGCCAGCAGTCTTCCGGGACAGGGAAGCTCCTACAATGAGCAGTTCTTC.

In this sample, this clonotype turned up many times. The V call is TRBV6-5, the J call TRBJ1-1; D call uncertain. Trimming shortened V by 0 bases and J by 3 bases, and 11 bases separated the two germline ends. The V gene's germline CDR1 is MNHEY and CDR2 SVGAGI. The CDR3 is 15 amino acids. The CDR3 sequence is CASSYSRRFDTEAFF. Written as DNA, the CDR3 is TGTGCCAGCAGTTACTCCCGCAGATTTGACACTGAAGCTTTCTTT.

This clonotype was seen ten or more times. The chain has TRBV7-2 and TRBJ2-1; no reliable D call. The CDR3 is 11 residues long. Germline values: CDR1 SGHTA, CDR2 FQGNSA. V gave up 3 bases and J gave up 7 bases, with 4 bases separating them. The CDR3 loop is CASSFVNEQFF. DNA of the CDR3: TGTGCCAGCAGCTTTGTAAATGAGCAGTTCTTC.

The sample holds many counts of this clonotype. The rearrangement joins TRBV30 to TRBJ2-7; D is ambiguous. CDR1 is GTSNPN, CDR2 SVGIG, per germline (reference sequence). The CDR3 contains 14 residues. V lost 3 bases and J lost 2, with 14 bases in between. The CDR3 bases are TGTGCCTGGAGCGTACCGGGTTCAGCCTACGAGCAGTACTTC. It yields the protein CAWSVPGSAYEQYF.

In this sample, this clonotype turned up many times. The V gene is TRBV6-5, the J gene TRBJ2-7, with D uncertain. The CDR3 totals 14 residues. V lost 0 bases to trimming and J lost 3 bases, with 9 bases between them. Germline-derived CDR1 and CDR2 are MNHEY and SVGAGI. For the CDR3, the DNA is TGTGCCAGCAGTTACTCGATGTGGCGCTACGAGCAGTACTTC. Protein: CASSYSMWRYEQYF.

This chain links TRBV6-2 or TRBV6-3 with TRBJ1-1; TRBD1 agrees at 8 bases. Germline V gene data show CDR1 as MNHEY and CDR2 as SVGEGT. The CDR3 length is 16 residues. The J segment lost 3 bases and the V segment lost 5 bases, leaving 11 bases of the junction unmatched. The CDR3 DNA follows: TGTGCCAGCAGTGGGATCGGACAGGGTGGAGACACTGAAGCTTTCTTT. Its protein product is CASSGIGQGGDTEAFF.

The chain recombines TRBV28 with TRBJ2-4, with D perhaps matching TRBD1 or TRBD2 (6 bases each). The CDR3 is 15 residues long. Germline loops: CDR1 MDHEN, CDR2 SYDVKM. Deletions cut 5 bases from V and 3 bases from J, with 14 bases between. CDR3 coding DNA: TGTGCCAGCAGTGAAGTACAGGGAGGCAAAAACATTCAGTACTTC. Protein: CASSEVQGGKNIQYF.

This clonotype has just a few counts. This chain uses TRBV28 with TRBJ2-7; 10 bases are shared with TRBD2. Germline lookup yields CDR1 MDHEN and CDR2 SYDVKM. This CDR3 comprises 14 residues. The V and J ends lost 6 bases and 2 bases, in that order; junction bases with no gene match: 4. The CDR3 loop is CASRISGRAYEQYF. The CDR3 bases are TGTGCCAGCAGGATCAGCGGGAGGGCCTACGAGCAGTACTTC.

This clonotype has at least ten counts. The rearrangement joins TRBV12-3 or TRBV12-4 to TRBJ2-1; possibly TRBD2 for D (5 bases). Trimming shortened V by 8 bases and J by 9 bases, and 14 bases separated the two germline ends. The CDR3 loop spans 12 amino acids. The CDR3 spells CASGKQEGEQFF. The DNA for the CDR3 is TGTGCCAGCGGGAAGCAAGAGGGTGAGCAGTTCTTC.

Of note for this clonotype: This may be a read error, as it is one base from a much larger clone. The chain carries TRBV2 and TRBJ1-1; D unclear. Germline CDR1 is SNHLY and CDR2 is FYNNEI. The CDR3 is 11 amino acids. The ends were cut back, 6 bases at V and 10 bases at J, with 12 bases in the middle. CDR3 sequence reads: CASREEPGAFF. CDR3 DNA: TGTGCCAGCAGAGAGGAGCCTGGAGCTTTCTTT.

There are many counts of this clonotype. J is TRBJ2-3 and V is TRBV24-1; D may match TRBD1 or TRBD2 (5 bases each). The V gene's germline CDR1 is KGHDR and CDR2 SFDVKD. Trimming pared 7 bases from V and 0 bases from J, leaving 19 bases between. CDR3 length: 17 residues. The CDR3 loop is CATSNNRDLSSTDTQYF. The DNA for the CDR3 is TGTGCCACCAGCAACAACCGGGACCTTTCTAGCACAGATACGCAGTATTTT.

The chain recombines TRBV9 with TRBJ1-4; TRBD1 agrees at 7 bases. The CDR3 runs 15 residues. V was clipped by 4 bases and J by 6 bases; unmatched bases: 9. Germline V gives CDR1 SGDLS, CDR2 YYNGEE. This CDR3 is CASSPWTGPHEKLFF. The CDR3, as DNA: TGTGCCAGCAGCCCCTGGACAGGACCTCATGAAAAACTGTTTTTT.

V gene TRBV20-1 combines with J gene TRBJ2-5; 8 bases fit TRBD1. With 6 bases clipped from V and 4 bases from J, the junction kept 13 bases outside the gene matches. CDR1 is DFQATT and CDR2 is SNEGSKA in the germline V gene (reference sequence). The CDR3 has 15 amino acids. CDR3 loop: CSAETGTGSGETQYF. Written as DNA, the CDR3 is TGCAGTGCCGAAACCGGGACAGGATCGGGAGAGACCCAGTACTTC.

This clonotype has ten or more counts. The chain links TRBV29-1 to TRBJ2-7, with D possibly being TRBD1 (6 bases). CDR1 is SQVTM and CDR2 is ANQGSEA in the germline V gene. The V and J ends lost 0 bases and 1 base respectively, with 19 bases between them. The CDR3 has 17 residues. The CDR3 protein is CSVEEQETGWGSYEQYF. In DNA form, the CDR3 reads TGCAGCGTTGAAGAGCAAGAGACAGGTTGGGGATCCTACGAGCAGTACTTC.

This clonotype appeared many times. This may come from a read error, since a much larger clone is one base off. The J gene is TRBJ2-1, the V gene TRBV29-1, with 7 positions matching TRBD2. The CDR3 contains 12 residues. Germline assignment: CDR1 SQVTM and CDR2 ANQGSEA. CDR3 DNA sequence: TGCAGCGTTGAGCTAGCGGTCAATGAGCAGCTCTTC. Protein: CSVELAVNEQLF.

Comment on this clonotype: This clone may be a read error of a much larger clone one base away. The gene calls are TRBV7-8 and TRBJ2-2; tentative D call: TRBD2 (9 bases). Germline loops: CDR1 SGHVS, CDR2 FQNEAQ. This CDR3 is built from 17 residues. DNA for the CDR3: TGTGCCTGCAGCCCAGGGGGCGGGGGGGGCAACACCGGGGAGCTGTTTTTT. This translates into CACSPGGGGGNTGELFF. The whole variable domain, remainder taken from reference TRBV7-8 and TRBJ2-2, is GAGVSQSPRYKVAKRGQDVALRCDPISGHVSLFWYQQALGQGPEFLTYFQNEAQLDKSGLPSDRFFAERPEGSVSTLKIQRTQQEDSAVYLCACSPGGGGGNTGELFFGEGSRLTVL.

This clonotype was seen at least ten times. The chain joins TRBV18 to TRBJ2-5; TRBD2 matches at 8 bases. The CDR3 is 16 residues long. Germline V gives CDR1 KGHSH, CDR2 LQKENI. V lost 5 bases, J lost 5 bases, and 13 bases stayed unmatched. CDR3 nucleotide sequence: TGTGCCAGCTCATCCAACGAACTAGCGGTGGTGGAGACCCAGTACTTC. It codes for CASSSNELAVVETQYF.

This clonotype was counted at least ten times. The V and J genes are TRBV5-1 and TRBJ1-6; TRBD1 agrees at 11 bases. CDR3 length: 16 residues. Germline V lookup: CDR1 SGHRS, CDR2 YFSETQ. Losses at the gene ends were 3 bases for V and 7 bases for J; bases not matched to a gene: 6. CDR3 region: CASSSGQGALNSPLHF. The CDR3 DNA follows: TGCGCCAGCAGCTCAGGACAGGGGGCCTTGAATTCACCCCTCCACTTT.

In regard to this clonotype: A much larger clone lies a single base off, so this may be a read error. This chain joins TRBV20-1 and TRBJ2-1, with D perhaps being TRBD1 or TRBD2 (5 bases each). The CDR3 consists of 11 residues. Germline CDR1 reads DFQATT; CDR2 reads SNEGSKA (reference sequence). CDR3 bases: TGCTGTGGGCACGGGACGGATGAGCAGTTCTTC. As protein: CCGHGTDEQFF.

Many counts were recorded for this clonotype. The DNA of the CDR3 is TGTGCCAGCACCGCCGGGACTCTCCAAGAGACCCAGTACTTC. This gives the protein CASTAGTLQETQYF. The chain recombines TRBV28 with TRBJ2-5; tentatively, D is TRBD2 (6 bases). The CDR3 runs 14 residues. CDR1 MDHEN and CDR2 SYDVKM come from the germline V gene. V lost 7 bases and J lost 1, with 13 bases in between.

This clonotype was seen repeatedly, ten times or more. CDR3 sequence: CASSPGVAPYGYTF. CDR3 coding DNA: TGCGCCAGCAGCCCGGGGGTGGCCCCCTATGGCTACACCTTC. V and J are TRBV5-1 and TRBJ1-2; D might be TRBD1 (5 bases). This CDR3 is 14 amino acids long. Trimming removed 4 bases at V and 4 bases at J, with 14 bases between. Germline values: CDR1 SGHRS, CDR2 YFSETQ.

Details on this clonotype: One end of the junction varies from germline; a read error may be responsible. The chain couples TRBV29-1 to TRBJ2-3; 10 bases map to TRBD1. The CDR3 length is 15 residues. The germline V gene encodes CDR1 SQVTM and CDR2 ANQGSEA. CDR3 sequence: CSVDDRGLGTGTQYF. The CDR3 nucleotides read TGCAGCGTAGATGACAGGGGGCTGGGGACAGGTACGCAGTATTTT.

At least ten counts were recorded for this clonotype. The chain joins TRBV7-8 to TRBJ2-7; 9 bases agree with TRBD1. CDR3 size: 14 residues. Unmatched junction bases numbered 1, after V lost 3 bases and J lost 1 base. Germline-derived CDR1 and CDR2 are SGHVS and FQNEAQ. The CDR3 bases are TGTGCCAGCAGCTTCGGGACAGGGTCCTACGAGCAGTACTTC. Translated, it gives CASSFGTGSYEQYF.